A single sample gave rise to the 25 T cell receptor beta chains below, sequenced in a study of T cells in Graves' hyperthyroidism and ophthalmopathy. From RNA transcripts, TCR beta CDR3 regions were amplified. The TCR CDR3 was amplified in a first-round RT-PCR using the HTBI primer set. A single record per CDR3 protein comes from TCRdb applying MiXCR to the multiplex PCR reads. Of a few hundred thousand distinct CDR3 sequences in the sample, approximately 15% were seen once. The sample consisted of blood. The receptors originated from a woman in her twenties or thirties with Graves' hyperthyroidism.

This clonotype occurred many times. The gene calls are TRBV30 and TRBJ2-3; the D call may be TRBD1 or TRBD2 (5 bases each). This CDR3 is 14 amino acids long. V shed 6 bases and J shed 2 bases, with 15 bases lying between them. The germline V gene encodes CDR1 GTSNPN and CDR2 SVGIG (reference sequence). CDR3 region: CACLGRWPTDTQYF. Here the CDR3 DNA reads TGTGCCTGCCTGGGACGGTGGCCCACAGATACGCAGTATTTT.

V usage is TRBV11-2 and J usage is TRBJ1-3, with a tentative D call TRBD1 (5 bases). V lost 5 bases to trimming and J lost 0 bases, with 14 bases between them. The CDR3 has 16 residues. Germline CDR1 is SGHAT and CDR2 is FQNNGV. The CDR3 nucleotides read TGTGCCAGCAGCCACCCGCCGGGGACCTCTGGAAACACCATATATTTT. It encodes CASSHPPGTSGNTIYF.

The V and J genes are TRBV12-3 or TRBV12-4 and TRBJ1-2; D not certain. Trimming removed 1 base from V and 6 bases from J, with 12 bases in between. The CDR3 loop spans 14 amino acids. The CDR3 region is CASSLGGRVDGYTF. CDR3 nucleotides: TGTGCCAGCAGTTTAGGAGGAAGGGTAGATGGCTACACCTTC.

This clonotype has just a few counts. The chain has TRBV20-1 and TRBJ2-7; 10 bases are a match to TRBD2. V lost 0 bases and J lost 6; bases outside the gene matches: 5. CDR1 is DFQATT, CDR2 SNEGSKA, per germline (reference sequence). The CDR3 is 14 amino acids. CDR3 nucleotides: TGCAGTGCTAGAGAACCGGGACTAGCGCTCGAGCAGTACTTC. Its protein is CSAREPGLALEQYF.

This clonotype was detected ten times or more. The chain recombines TRBV7-9 with TRBJ2-3, with 10 bases fitting TRBD1. Germline V lookup: CDR1 SEHNR, CDR2 FQNEAQ (reference sequence). The J segment lost 4 bases and the V segment lost 5 bases, leaving 9 bases of the junction unmatched. The length of the CDR3 is 16 residues. The CDR3 DNA reads TGTGCCAGCAGCCCAGAGGACAGGGGGATGGCAGATACGCAGTATTTT. Protein product: CASSPEDRGMADTQYF.

At least ten counts were recorded for this clonotype. CDR3 residues: CASSSPLRGHEKLFF. For the CDR3, the DNA is TGTGCCAGCAGTTCCCCCCTCAGGGGGCACGAAAAACTGTTTTTT. The genes are TRBV28 and TRBJ1-4, with 8 bases identical to TRBD1. The CDR3 spans 15 residues. CDR1 and CDR2 from the germline V gene are MDHEN and SYDVKM. V gave up 4 bases and J gave up 8 bases; unmatched junction bases: 9.

This clonotype was recorded many times. This chain uses TRBV9 with TRBJ2-1; the match to TRBD2 covers 10 bases. Trimming took 4 bases from V and 3 from J; bases not matched to a gene: 16. CDR1 is SGDLS and CDR2 is YYNGEE in the germline V gene. The CDR3 contains 19 residues. This CDR3 reads CASSRLSGRSGSGYNEQFF. CDR3 DNA: TGTGCCAGCAGCCGTCTTAGCGGGAGGAGCGGCTCGGGCTACAATGAGCAGTTCTTC.

The sample holds many counts of this clonotype. The V call is TRBV18, the J call TRBJ2-1; D gene ambiguous. V lost 8 bases, J lost 7 bases, and 12 bases lay in between. Looked up from germline, CDR1 is KGHSH and CDR2 is LQKENI. The CDR3 is 12 residues long. CDR3: CASSPPLNEQFF. CDR3 bases: TGTGCCAGCAGTCCGCCACTAAATGAGCAGTTCTTC.

This clonotype was picked up many times. J is TRBJ2-7 and V is TRBV27; 8 positions agree with TRBD1. Germline CDR1 is MNHEY and CDR2 is SMNVEV (reference sequence). V trimming: 5 bases; J trimming: 1 base; junction bases outside the gene matches: 10. The CDR3 covers 16 residues. CDR3 in DNA: TGTGCCAGCAGTCCTCCGAGACAGGGGTCTTCCTACGAGCAGTACTTC. Translated, it gives CASSPPRQGSSYEQYF.

This clonotype occurred a few times. This could be a read error, since a much larger clone is one nucleotide away. The gene calls are TRBV28 and TRBJ2-1; D uncertain. CDR3 length: 15 amino acids. Looked up from germline, CDR1 is MDHEN and CDR2 is SYDVKM. As DNA, the CDR3 is TGTGCCAGCAGCTCCTCCGGGCCCCGAAGGAATGTGCAGTTCTTC. The encoded protein is CASSSSGPRRNVQFF. The full variable domain, its missing parts supplied by reference TRBV28 and TRBJ2-1, is DVKVTQSSRYLVKRTGEKVFLECVQDMDHENMFWYRQDPGLGLRLIYFSYDVKMKEKGDIPEGYSVSREKKERFSLILESASTNQTSMYLCASSSSGPRRNVQFFGPGTRLTVL.

On this clonotype: A much larger clone lies one base from this, so it may be a read error. The chain couples TRBV24-1 to TRBJ1-1; weak D call: TRBD1 (6 bases). Trimming left V 9 bases short and J 1 base short, with 14 bases between. This CDR3 has 14 residues. In germline, CDR1 is KGHDR, CDR2 SFDVKD. As DNA, the CDR3 is TGTGCCACCTCGGCCGGGGGGCCGAACACTGAAGCTTTCTTT. It is translated as CATSAGGPNTEAFF.

In this sample, this clonotype turned up many times. For the CDR3, the DNA is TGTGCCTCAGCCCAAGGGACTAGCGGCCAAGAGACCCAGTACTTC. As protein: CASAQGTSGQETQYF. The chain couples TRBV12-3 or TRBV12-4 to TRBJ2-5; 11 nucleotides match TRBD2. The CDR3 totals 15 residues. V shed 11 bases and J 1 base; nucleotides not matched to a gene: 9.

V usage is TRBV10-3 and J usage is TRBJ1-2; the D is unclear. The germline gives CDR1 ENHRY, CDR2 SYGVKD. CDR3 length equals 12 residues. Trimming took off 10 bases at V and 2 bases at J, with 11 bases between the two ends. CDR3 DNA sequence: TGTGCCACCTGGACCGCAAACTATGGCTACACCTTC. Translation: CATWTANYGYTF.

The J gene is TRBJ2-7, the V gene TRBV20-1, with D tentatively TRBD2 (5 bases). The CDR3 contains 13 residues. In germline, CDR1 is DFQATT, CDR2 SNEGSKA (reference sequence). V was pared by 3 bases and J by 2 bases, with 11 bases between. The CDR3 DNA reads TGCAGTGCTAGGGCTAGCCGTACCTACGAGCAGTACTTC. It specifies CSARASRTYEQYF.

On this clonotype itself: A much larger clone lies one base from this, so it may be a read error. The chain combines TRBV29-1 with TRBJ2-5, with a possible D match to TRBD2 (6 bases). V gave up 6 bases and J gave up 2 bases, with 19 bases separating them. The germline V gene encodes CDR1 SQVTM and CDR2 ANQGSEA. The CDR3 spans 15 residues. The CDR3 protein is CSVHLASGRQETQYF. The DNA of the CDR3 is TGCAGCGTCCACCTCGCGTCAGGGAGGCAAGAGACCCAGTACTTC.

In this sample, this clonotype turned up a few times. The chain employs TRBV7-2 and TRBJ2-7; TRBD1 matches at 8 bases. The CDR3 spans 15 residues. The V gene's germline CDR1 is SGHTA and CDR2 FQGNSA. The ends lost 1 base at V and 2 bases at J; junction bases unmatched: 4. For the CDR3, the DNA is TGTGCCAGCAGCTTAGGGGGACAGGTAACCTACGAGCAGTACTTC. It specifies CASSLGGQVTYEQYF.

This clonotype was found many times. The chain couples TRBV18 to TRBJ1-1, with 10 nucleotides matching TRBD1. Germline V CDR1 and CDR2: KGHSH, LQKENI. The V and J ends lost 4 bases and 1 base, in that order; junction bases with no gene match: 3. The length of the CDR3 is 15 residues. The DNA for the CDR3 is TGTGCCAGCTCACGATGGACAGGGGGGAACACTGAAGCTTTCTTT. Translating it yields CASSRWTGGNTEAFF.

This chain links TRBV20-1 with TRBJ1-5, with D possibly TRBD1 on 6 matching bases. V was pared by 1 base and J by 0 bases, with 22 bases between. This CDR3 spans 19 amino acids. Per germline, CDR1 DFQATT and CDR2 SNEGSKA (reference sequence). DNA of the CDR3: TGCAGTGCTAGAGTACGACGGGCCCGGACAGATTATAGCAATCAGCCCCAGCATTTT. Protein sequence: CSARVRRARTDYSNQPQHF.

The chain recombines TRBV19 with TRBJ1-6; D perhaps matches TRBD1 (5 bases). The CDR3 has 16 residues. Germline V gene sequence: CDR1 LNHDA, CDR2 SQIVND (reference sequence). V was trimmed by 3 bases and J by 3 bases, leaving 12 bases between them. The CDR3 DNA follows: TGTGCCAGTAGTATTGCCGGACATAGCTATAATTCACCCCTCCACTTT. Translating gives CASSIAGHSYNSPLHF.

This sequence joins TRBV9 and TRBJ2-1; the match to TRBD2 covers 7 bases. This CDR3 is 14 amino acids long. Germline V gives CDR1 SGDLS, CDR2 YYNGEE. With 0 bases clipped from V and 6 bases from J, the junction kept 3 bases outside the gene matches. Written as DNA, the CDR3 is TGTGCCAGCAGCGTAGTGGGGGAGGGCAATGAGCAGTTCTTC. It specifies CASSVVGEGNEQFF. The complete variable domain, with remaining parts taken from reference TRBV9 and TRBJ2-1, reads DSGVTQTPKHLITATGQRVTLRCSPRSGDLSVYWYQQSLDQGLQFLIQYYNGEERAKGNILERFSAQQFPDLHSELNLSSLELGDSALYFCASSVVGEGNEQFFGPGTRLTVL.

V is TRBV7-3 and J is TRBJ2-2; D call uncertain. The V gene lost 4 bases and the J gene lost 5 bases, with 11 bases spanning the gap. Per germline, CDR1 SGHTA and CDR2 FQGTGA. The CDR3 contains 14 residues. CDR3 region: CASSSSFGTGELFF. The CDR3, as DNA: TGTGCCAGCAGCTCGAGTTTCGGTACCGGGGAGCTGTTTTTT.

Ten or more counts support this clonotype. This chain uses TRBV5-1 with TRBJ1-5; TRBD1 is a possible D gene (5 bases). V was cut by 0 bases and J by 0 bases, with 13 bases left in between. Per the germline V gene, CDR1 is SGHRS and CDR2 is YFSETQ. The CDR3 covers 17 residues. The CDR3 loop is CASSLGTGGDSNQPQHF. CDR3 DNA sequence: TGCGCCAGCAGCTTGGGCACAGGCGGGGATAGCAATCAGCCCCAGCATTTT.

This clonotype was found a few times. This chain uses TRBV20-1 with TRBJ2-2; 12 bases map to TRBD2. The CDR3 runs to 15 residues. V shed 4 bases and J 6 bases; nucleotides not matched to a gene: 6. Germline V CDR1 and CDR2: DFQATT, SNEGSKA (reference sequence). CDR3 loop: CSATLTSGRSGELFF. CDR3 bases: TGCAGTGCTACCCTGACTAGCGGGAGATCCGGGGAGCTGTTTTTT.

This clonotype was detected many times. This rearrangement joins TRBV5-1 to TRBJ2-7, with D perhaps given as TRBD1 or TRBD2 (6 bases each). V was trimmed by 4 bases and J by 1 base, leaving 18 bases between them. The CDR3 contains 16 residues. Germline V gene lookup returns CDR1 SGHRS and CDR2 YFSETQ. The CDR3 DNA sequence: TGCGCCAGCAGCCCGTCGGCCCCGGGGGCATCCTACGAGCAGTACTTC. It specifies CASSPSAPGASYEQYF.

This clonotype was counted a few times. The rearrangement uses TRBV4-1 and TRBJ2-1; D might be TRBD1 or TRBD2, each matching 5 bases. Trimming removed 6 bases at V and 0 bases at J, with 12 bases between. Germline-derived CDR1 and CDR2 are MGHRA and YSYEKL. The CDR3 has 15 amino acids. CDR3 DNA sequence: TGCGCCAGCAGGGACCGGGACGTCTCCTACAATGAGCAGTTCTTC. Translated: CASRDRDVSYNEQFF.